This entry lists 10 T cell receptor beta chains sequenced from one sample in a study of blood T cell repertoires in COVID-19. Only in-frame clones appear in the TCRdb table, and some are missing; sequencing was by immunoSEQ multiplex PCR. In the table there are 200,000 to 300,000 clones, roughly 84% of which are singletons. Sequencing input: peripheral blood. These receptors all come from a man between 60 and 75 years old with acute or convalescent COVID-19.

The chain uses TRBV3-1 (or the pseudogene TRBV3-2) and TRBJ1-6; unclear D gene. Deletions cut 1 base from V and 5 bases from J, with 12 bases between. Germline V CDR1 and CDR2: LGHDT, YNNKEL (reference sequence). CDR3 length equals 16 residues. The CDR3 loop reads CASSQVHSPHNSPLHF. CDR3 nucleotides: TGTGCCAGCAGCCAAGTGCACTCACCCCATAATTCACCCCTCCACTTT.

This chain uses TRBV6-5 with TRBJ2-1; TRBD1 matches at 9 bases. CDR1 is MNHEY and CDR2 is SVGAGI in the germline V gene. Unmatched junction bases numbered 3, after V lost 8 bases and J lost 4 bases. CDR3 length: 13 amino acids. The CDR3 loop is CASGDRVYNEQFF. In DNA form, the CDR3 reads TGTGCCAGCGGGGACAGGGTATACAATGAGCAGTTCTTC.

The rearrangement links TRBV21-1 to TRBJ2-1; TRBD2 is the table's D call and was not checked against the DNA. TRBV21-1 is described as a pseudogene. This CDR3 contains 14 residues. The CDR3 nucleotides are TGTGCCAGATCGGGAGGGTTGGAGTTTTGGGAGCAGTTCTTC. It translates to CARSGGLEFWEQFF.

This clone was picked up a small number of times. This chain uses TRBV27 with TRBJ1-5, with 7 nucleotides matching TRBD1. Germline V gene sequence: CDR1 MNHEY, CDR2 SMNVEV (reference sequence). The length of the CDR3 is 14 residues. The V segment lost 3 bases and the J segment 4 bases; nucleotides outside the gene matches: 3. In nucleotides, the CDR3 is TGTGCCAGCAGTTTCGCACAGGGGAATCAGCCCCAGCATTTT. Residues: CASSFAQGNQPQHF.

The V and J genes are TRBV27 and TRBJ1-5, with a weak D call TRBD1 (5 bases). This CDR3 has 15 amino acids. CDR1 and CDR2 (germline): MNHEY, SMNVEV (reference sequence). The ends were cut back, 1 base at V and 4 bases at J, with 11 bases in the middle. The CDR3 sequence is CASSLFTGGNQPQHF. As DNA, the CDR3 is TGTGCCAGCAGTTTATTTACGGGGGGTAATCAGCCCCAGCATTTT.

Details on this clone: At one end, the junction sequence differs from germline, possibly due to a read error. The CDR3 spells CASSIGYQQYF. CDR3 nucleotide sequence: TGTGCCAGTAGTATAGGCTACCAGCAGTACTTC. The chain combines TRBV19 with TRBJ2-7; no definite D call. The CDR3 covers 11 residues. The germline V gene encodes CDR1 LNHDA and CDR2 SQIVND (reference sequence).

J is TRBJ1-1 and V is TRBV9; possible D gene TRBD1, 6 bases. The V end was cut by 0 bases, the J end by 1 base, with 16 bases between. Germline V CDR1 and CDR2: SGDLS, YYNGEE. The CDR3 has 17 residues. CDR3 bases: TGTGCCAGCAGCGTAGGTAGGACGACAGGAAAGAACACTGAAGCTTTCTTT. Translation gives CASSVGRTTGKNTEAFF.

The chain has TRBV15 and TRBJ1-2; D perhaps matches TRBD1 (6 bases). The germline V and J ends were trimmed by 0 bases and 4 bases, with 12 bases remaining between them. CDR3 length equals 15 residues. Germline values: CDR1 LNHNV, CDR2 YYDKDF (reference sequence). The CDR3 bases are TGTGCCACCAGCAGAGATCGGGGGGCAAGCTATGGCTACACCTTC. This encodes CATSRDRGASYGYTF.

The chain uses TRBV5-5 and TRBJ2-2; no clear D gene. The CDR3 runs to 16 residues. V gave up 4 bases and J gave up 2 bases, with 15 bases separating them. Germline V lookup: CDR1 SGHKS, CDR2 YYEKEE (reference sequence). CDR3 bases: TGTGCCAGCAGCCCTACAGTTGGAACCAACACCGGGGAGCTGTTTTTT. It encodes CASSPTVGTNTGELFF.

The genes are TRBV28 and TRBJ1-2; no clear D gene. Trimming took off 4 bases at V and 5 bases at J, with 5 bases between the two ends. CDR3 size: 11 residues. Germline V CDR1 and CDR2: MDHEN, SYDVKM. The CDR3 protein is CASSSTYGYTF. The CDR3 nucleotides read TGTGCCAGCAGTTCAACTTATGGCTACACCTTC.